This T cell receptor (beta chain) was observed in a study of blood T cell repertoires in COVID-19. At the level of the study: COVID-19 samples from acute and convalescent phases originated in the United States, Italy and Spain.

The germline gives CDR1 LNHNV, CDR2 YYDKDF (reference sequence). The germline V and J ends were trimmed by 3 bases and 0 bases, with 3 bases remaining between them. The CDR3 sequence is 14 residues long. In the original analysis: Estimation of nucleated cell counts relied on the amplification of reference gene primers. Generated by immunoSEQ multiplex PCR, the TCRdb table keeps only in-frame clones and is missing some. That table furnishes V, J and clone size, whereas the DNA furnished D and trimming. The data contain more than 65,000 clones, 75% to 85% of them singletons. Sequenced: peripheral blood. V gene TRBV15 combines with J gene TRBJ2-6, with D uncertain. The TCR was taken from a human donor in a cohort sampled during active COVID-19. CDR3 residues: CATSSLSGANVLTF. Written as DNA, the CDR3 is TGTGCCACCAGCAGCCTCTCTGGGGCCAACGTCCTGACTTTC. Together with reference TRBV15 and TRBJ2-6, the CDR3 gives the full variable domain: DAMVIQNPRYQVTQFGKPVTLSCSQTLNHNVMYWYQQKSSQAPKLLFHYYDKDFNNEADTPDNFQSRRPNTSFCFLDIRSPGLGDTAMYLCATSSLSGANVLTFGAGSRLTVL.